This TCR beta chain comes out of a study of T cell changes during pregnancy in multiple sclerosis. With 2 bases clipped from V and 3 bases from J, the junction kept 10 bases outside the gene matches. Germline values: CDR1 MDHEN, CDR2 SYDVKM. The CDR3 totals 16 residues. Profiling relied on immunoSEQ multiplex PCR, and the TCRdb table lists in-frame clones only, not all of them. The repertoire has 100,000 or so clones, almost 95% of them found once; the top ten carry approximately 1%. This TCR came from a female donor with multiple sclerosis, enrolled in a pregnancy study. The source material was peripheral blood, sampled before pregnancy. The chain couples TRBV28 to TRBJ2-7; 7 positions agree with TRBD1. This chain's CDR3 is CASSLPRQGRFYEQYF. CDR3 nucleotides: TGTGCCAGCAGTTTACCGAGACAGGGTAGGTTCTACGAGCAGTACTTC. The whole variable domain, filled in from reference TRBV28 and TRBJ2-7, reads DVKVTQSSRYLVKRTGEKVFLECVQDMDHENMFWYRQDPGLGLRLIYFSYDVKMKEKGDIPEGYSVSREKKERFSLILESASTNQTSMYLCASSLPRQGRFYEQYFGPGTRLTVT.